This T cell receptor (beta chain) was identified during a study of control samples from healthy donors and cancer patients. The V and J ends lost 3 bases and 4 bases respectively, with 4 bases between them. The CDR3 is 12 amino acids. Germline V gene sequence: CDR1 MNHEY, CDR2 SMNVEV (reference sequence). This table comes from immunoSEQ multiplex PCR, and its TCRdb copy is limited to in-frame clones, with some not included. The table records 150,000 to 200,000 clones, 91% of them present only once. This sequence originates from a woman in her 30s in good health. The chain couples TRBV27 to TRBJ1-5, with unresolved D. Material for sequencing was blood. The CDR3 sequence: CASSFPNQPQHF. The DNA of the CDR3 is TGTGCCAGCAGTTTCCCGAATCAGCCCCAGCATTTT.